The sequence of this T cell receptor (beta chain) was determined in a study of graft-versus-host responses after intestinal transplantation. Study background: Grafts were multivisceral, liver-intestinal, or isolated intestinal.

On this clone itself: Antigen specificity is unknown.

Profiling relied on immunoSEQ multiplex PCR, and the TCRdb table lists in-frame clones only, not all of them. The sample includes 73,000 or so clones, around 87% seen only once; the top ten take roughly 3.9%. There are 16 residues in the CDR3. The ends lost 3 bases at V and 2 bases at J; junction bases unmatched: 7. Germline V gives CDR1 SGHDN, CDR2 FVKESK. The receptor comes from a human donor who was the organ donor for an intestinal transplant. This sample comprised unstimulated CD8+ T cells sorted from spleen or lymph node cells, obtained before transplant. The chain is built from TRBV14 and TRBJ2-3; 8 bases are a match to TRBD2. The CDR3 coding sequence is TGTGCCAGCAGCCACCCACTAGCGGCGCCCACAGATACGCAGTATTTT. It translates to CASSHPLAAPTDTQYF.